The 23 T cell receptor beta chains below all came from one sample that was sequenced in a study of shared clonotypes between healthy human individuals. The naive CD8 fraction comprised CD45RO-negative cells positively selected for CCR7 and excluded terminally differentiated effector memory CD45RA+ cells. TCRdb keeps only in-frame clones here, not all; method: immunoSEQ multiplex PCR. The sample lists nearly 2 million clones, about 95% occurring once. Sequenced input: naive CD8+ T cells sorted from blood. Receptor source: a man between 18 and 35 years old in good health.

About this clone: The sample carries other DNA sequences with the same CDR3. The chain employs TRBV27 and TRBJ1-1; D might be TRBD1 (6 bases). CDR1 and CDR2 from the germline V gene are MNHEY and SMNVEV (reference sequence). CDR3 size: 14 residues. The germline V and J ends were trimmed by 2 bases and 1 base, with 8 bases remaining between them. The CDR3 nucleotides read TGTGCCAGCAGTTTAATACAGGGGAACACTGAAGCTTTCTTT. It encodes CASSLIQGNTEAFF.

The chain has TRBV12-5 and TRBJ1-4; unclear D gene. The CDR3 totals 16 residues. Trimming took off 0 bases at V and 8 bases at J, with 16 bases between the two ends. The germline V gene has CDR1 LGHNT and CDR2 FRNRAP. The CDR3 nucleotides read TGTGCTAGTGGTTTGGTACTAAGGGTCGTGGACGAAAAACTGTTTTTT. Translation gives CASGLVLRVVDEKLFF.

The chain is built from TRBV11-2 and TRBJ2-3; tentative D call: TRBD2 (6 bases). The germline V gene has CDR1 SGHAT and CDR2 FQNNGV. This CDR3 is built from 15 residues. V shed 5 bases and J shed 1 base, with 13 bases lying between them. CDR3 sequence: CASSHAPGGTDTQYF. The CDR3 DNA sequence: TGTGCCAGCAGCCACGCGCCGGGAGGCACAGATACGCAGTATTTT.

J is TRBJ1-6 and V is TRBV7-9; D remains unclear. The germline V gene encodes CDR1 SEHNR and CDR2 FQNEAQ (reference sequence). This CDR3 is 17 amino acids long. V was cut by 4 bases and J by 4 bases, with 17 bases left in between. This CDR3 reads CASSSEYSSSYNSPLHF. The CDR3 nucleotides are TGTGCCAGCAGCTCCGAATACAGTTCCTCATATAATTCACCCCTCCACTTT.

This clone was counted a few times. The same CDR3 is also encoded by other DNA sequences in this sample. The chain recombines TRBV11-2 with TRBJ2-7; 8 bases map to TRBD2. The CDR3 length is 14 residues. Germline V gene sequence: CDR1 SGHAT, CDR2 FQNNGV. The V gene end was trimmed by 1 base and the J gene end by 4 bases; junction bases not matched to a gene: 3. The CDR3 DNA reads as TGTGCCAGCAGCTTAGCTCCTAGCGGGTACGAGCAGTACTTC. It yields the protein CASSLAPSGYEQYF.

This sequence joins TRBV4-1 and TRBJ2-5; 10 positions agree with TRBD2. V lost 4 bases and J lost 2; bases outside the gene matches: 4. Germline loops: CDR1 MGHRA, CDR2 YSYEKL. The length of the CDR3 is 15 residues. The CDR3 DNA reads TGCGCCAGCAGCCGCTTACTAGCGGGGCAAGAGACCCAGTACTTC. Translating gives CASSRLLAGQETQYF.

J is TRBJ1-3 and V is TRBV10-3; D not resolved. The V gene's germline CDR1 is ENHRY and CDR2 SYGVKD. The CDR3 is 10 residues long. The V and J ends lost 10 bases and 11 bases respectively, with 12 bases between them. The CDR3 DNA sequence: TGTGCCACCGCTGGCTCCTCCATATATTTT. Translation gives CATAGSSIYF.

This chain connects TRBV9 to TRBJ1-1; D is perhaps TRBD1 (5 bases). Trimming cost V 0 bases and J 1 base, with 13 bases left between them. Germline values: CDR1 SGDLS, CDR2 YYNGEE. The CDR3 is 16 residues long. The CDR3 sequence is CASSVGRETANTEAFF. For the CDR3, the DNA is TGTGCCAGCAGCGTAGGCAGGGAAACAGCGAACACTGAAGCTTTCTTT.

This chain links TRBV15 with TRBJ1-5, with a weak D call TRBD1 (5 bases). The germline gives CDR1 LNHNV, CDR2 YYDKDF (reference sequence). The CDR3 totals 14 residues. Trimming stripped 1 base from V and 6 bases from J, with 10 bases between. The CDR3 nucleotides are TGTGCCACCAGCAGAGGCAGGGAAGGTCAGCCCCAGCATTTT. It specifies CATSRGREGQPQHF.

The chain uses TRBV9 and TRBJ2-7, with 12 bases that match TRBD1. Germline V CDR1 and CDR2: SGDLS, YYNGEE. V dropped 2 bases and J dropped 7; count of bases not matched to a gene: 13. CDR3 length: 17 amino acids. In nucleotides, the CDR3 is TGTGCCAGCAGCGTGGGGAGAGGGACAGGGGGCGCGGATGAGCAGTACTTC. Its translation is CASSVGRGTGGADEQYF.

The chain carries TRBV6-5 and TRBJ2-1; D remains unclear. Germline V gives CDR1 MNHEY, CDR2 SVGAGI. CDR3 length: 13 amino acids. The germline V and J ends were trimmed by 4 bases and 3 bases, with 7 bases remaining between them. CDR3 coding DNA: TGTGCCAGCAGTTCGGCAAACTACAATGAGCAGTTCTTC. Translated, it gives CASSSANYNEQFF.

In DNA form, the CDR3 reads TGTGCTAGTGGTTTACGAGACCACTACGCCGGGGAGCTGTTTTTT. This gives the protein CASGLRDHYAGELFF. This chain links TRBV12-5 with TRBJ2-2; D not resolved. The CDR3 contains 15 residues. Germline loops: CDR1 LGHNT, CDR2 FRNRAP. Trimming removed 3 bases from V and 6 bases from J, with 14 bases in between.

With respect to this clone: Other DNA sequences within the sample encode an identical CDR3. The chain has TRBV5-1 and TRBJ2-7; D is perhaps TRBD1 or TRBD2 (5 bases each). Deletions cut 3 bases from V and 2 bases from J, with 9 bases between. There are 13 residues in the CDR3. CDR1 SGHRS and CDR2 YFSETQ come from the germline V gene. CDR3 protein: CASSWDGTYEQYF. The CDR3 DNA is TGCGCCAGCAGCTGGGACGGAACCTACGAGCAGTACTTC.

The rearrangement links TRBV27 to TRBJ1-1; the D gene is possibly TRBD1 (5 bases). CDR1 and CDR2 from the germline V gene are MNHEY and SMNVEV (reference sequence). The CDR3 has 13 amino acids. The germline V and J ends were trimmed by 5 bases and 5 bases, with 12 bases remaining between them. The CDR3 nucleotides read TGTGCCAGCAGTGCCCGGGACGGGACTGAAGCTTTCTTT. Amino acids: CASSARDGTEAFF.

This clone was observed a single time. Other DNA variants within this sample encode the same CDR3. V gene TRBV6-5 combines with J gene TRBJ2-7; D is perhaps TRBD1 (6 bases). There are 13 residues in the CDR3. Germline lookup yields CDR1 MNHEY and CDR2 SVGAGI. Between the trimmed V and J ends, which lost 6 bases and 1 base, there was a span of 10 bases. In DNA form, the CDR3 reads TGTGCCAGCAGCAACGGACAGTCCTACGAGCAGTACTTC. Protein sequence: CASSNGQSYEQYF.

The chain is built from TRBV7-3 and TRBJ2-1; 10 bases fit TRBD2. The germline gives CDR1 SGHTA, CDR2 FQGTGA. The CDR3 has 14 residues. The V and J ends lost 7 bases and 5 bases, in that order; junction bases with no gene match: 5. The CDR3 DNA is TGTGCCAGCAAATCTCTAGCGGGGGACAATGAGCAGTTCTTC. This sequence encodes CASKSLAGDNEQFF.

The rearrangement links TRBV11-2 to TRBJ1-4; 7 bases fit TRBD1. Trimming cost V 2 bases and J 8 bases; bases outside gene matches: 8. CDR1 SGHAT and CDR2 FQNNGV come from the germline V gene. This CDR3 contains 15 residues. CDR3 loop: CASSLLGGPGEKLFF. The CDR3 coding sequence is TGTGCCAGCAGCTTACTAGGGGGCCCAGGGGAAAAACTGTTTTTT. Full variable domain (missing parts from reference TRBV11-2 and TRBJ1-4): EAGVAQSPRYKIIEKRQSVAFWCNPISGHATLYWYQQILGQGPKLLIQFQNNGVVDDSQLPKDRFSAERLKGVDSTLKIQPAKLEDSAVYLCASSLLGGPGEKLFFGSGTQLSVL.

For the CDR3, the DNA is TGTGCCAGTAGCGGGACAGGGCTTGTGTTCACCTTC. Protein sequence: CASSGTGLVFTF. The chain joins TRBV25-1 to TRBJ1-2; the match to TRBD1 covers 9 bases. This CDR3 spans 12 amino acids. Germline values: CDR1 MGHDK, CDR2 SYGVNS. V was pared by 9 bases and J by 13 bases, with 12 bases of the junction left unmatched.

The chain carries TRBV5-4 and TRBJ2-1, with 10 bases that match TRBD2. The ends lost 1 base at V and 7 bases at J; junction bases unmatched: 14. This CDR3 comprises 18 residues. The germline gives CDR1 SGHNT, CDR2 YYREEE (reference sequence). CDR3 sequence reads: CASSLRVILAGVGNEQFF. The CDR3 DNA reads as TGTGCCAGCAGCTTGAGGGTCATCCTAGCGGGAGTCGGGAATGAGCAGTTCTTC.

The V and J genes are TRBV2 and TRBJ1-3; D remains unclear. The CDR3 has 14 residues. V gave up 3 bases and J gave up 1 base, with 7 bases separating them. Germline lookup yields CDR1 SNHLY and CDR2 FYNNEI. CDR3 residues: CASSDGLSGNTIYF. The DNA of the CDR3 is TGTGCCAGCAGTGACGGTCTTTCTGGAAACACCATATATTTT. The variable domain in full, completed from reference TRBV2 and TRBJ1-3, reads EPEVTQTPSHQVTQMGQEVILRCVPISNHLYFYWYRQILGQKVEFLVSFYNNEISEKSEIFDDQFSVERPDGSNFTLKIRSTKLEDSAMYFCASSDGLSGNTIYFGEGSWLTVV.

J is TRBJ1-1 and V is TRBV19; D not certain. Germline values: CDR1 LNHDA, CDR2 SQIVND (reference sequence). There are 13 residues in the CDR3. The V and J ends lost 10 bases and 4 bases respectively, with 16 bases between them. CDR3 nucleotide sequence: TGTGCCACCTACTTGGACTTTGGCACTGAAGCTTTCTTT. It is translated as CATYLDFGTEAFF.

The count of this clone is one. CDR3 sequence reads: CASPLGSGRGNEQFF. DNA of the CDR3: TGTGCCAGCCCTCTGGGGAGCGGGAGGGGCAATGAGCAGTTCTTC. This chain links TRBV19 with TRBJ2-1, with TRBD2 matching 10 bases. Unmatched junction bases numbered 11, after V lost 9 bases and J lost 6 bases. The CDR3 extends over 15 amino acids. In germline, CDR1 is LNHDA, CDR2 SQIVND (reference sequence).

CDR3 loop: CASSLQDRYEQYF. Written as DNA, the CDR3 is TGCGCCAGCAGCCTGCAAGACCGCTACGAGCAGTACTTC. The V gene is TRBV4-1, the J gene TRBJ2-7; no clear D gene. Germline V gene sequence: CDR1 MGHRA, CDR2 YSYEKL. CDR3 length: 13 amino acids. Trimming shortened V by 4 bases and J by 3 bases, and 10 bases separated the two germline ends.